This T cell receptor beta chain stems from a study of response to subunit inactivated influenza vaccine. TCRdb ran MiXCR on the RT-PCR reads and lists one entry per CDR3 protein. The sample has about 700,000 distinct CDR3 sequences, 13% to 15% seen once. The sequence was obtained from a man over 45 who received an inactivated influenza vaccine. Sequenced material: PBMCs from blood, taken 14 to 15 days before vaccination.

The CDR3 loop is CASSPADRRETQYF. CDR3 DNA sequence: TGTGCCAGCAGCCCAGCGGACAGGAGGGAGACCCAGTACTTC. The V call is TRBV7-8, the J call TRBJ2-5, with 7 bases matching TRBD1. The CDR3 has 14 amino acids. Germline loops: CDR1 SGHVS, CDR2 FQNEAQ. V dropped 5 bases and J dropped 5; count of bases not matched to a gene: 8.